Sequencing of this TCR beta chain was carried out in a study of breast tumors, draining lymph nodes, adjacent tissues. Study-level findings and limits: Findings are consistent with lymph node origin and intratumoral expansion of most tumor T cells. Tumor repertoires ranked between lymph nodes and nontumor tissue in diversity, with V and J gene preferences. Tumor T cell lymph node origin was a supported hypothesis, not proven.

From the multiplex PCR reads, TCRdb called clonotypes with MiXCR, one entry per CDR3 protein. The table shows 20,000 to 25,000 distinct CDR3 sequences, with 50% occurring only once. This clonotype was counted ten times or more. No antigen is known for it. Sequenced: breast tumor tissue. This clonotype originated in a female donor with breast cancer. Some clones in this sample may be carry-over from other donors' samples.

The CDR3 protein is CSAHGGINGNTIYF. DNA for the CDR3: TGCAGCGCCCACGGGGGGATAAACGGAAACACCATATATTTT. This chain links TRBV29-1 with TRBJ1-3; D is perhaps TRBD1 (5 bases). Between the trimmed V and J ends, which lost 7 bases and 4 bases, there was a span of 17 bases. CDR1 and CDR2 (germline): SQVTM, ANQGSEA. CDR3 size: 14 residues.